This passage covers 15 T cell receptor beta chains from one sample sequenced in a study of T-cell memory formation after mild COVID-19. TCRdb called the 5' RACE reads again in MiXCR, with one record for every CDR3 protein. This sample has more than 120,000 distinct CDR3 sequences; about 5.5% occur once, and the top ten carry approximately 2%. The material sequenced was PBMCs or a T cell subset sorted from them (not recorded which). The receptors stem from an adult woman who had mild COVID-19 (a few samples of this study predate the infection). Cell type and time point are not known.

There are a few counts of this clonotype. The chain recombines TRBV5-1 with TRBJ1-1, with TRBD1 as a possible D gene (6 bases). CDR1 and CDR2 (germline): SGHRS, YFSETQ. The CDR3 contains 16 residues. Trimming stripped 4 bases from V and 2 bases from J, with 18 bases between. CDR3 coding DNA: TGCGCCAGCAGCCCCCTACAGGGCCCCCTTAACACTGAAGCTTTCTTT. Residues: CASSPLQGPLNTEAFF.

This clonotype was counted many times. The chain is built from TRBV29-1 and TRBJ1-1; D might be TRBD1 (5 bases). The germline V gene encodes CDR1 SQVTM and CDR2 ANQGSEA. The V gene lost 5 bases and the J gene lost 11 bases, with 15 bases spanning the gap. The CDR3 is 11 amino acids. Here the CDR3 DNA reads TGCAGCGTTCAACGGCAGGGCAGGGCTTTCTTT. This encodes CSVQRQGRAFF.

This clonotype was counted between two and nine times. J is TRBJ1-3 and V is TRBV4-1, with D maybe TRBD1 (5 bases). The germline V gene has CDR1 MGHRA and CDR2 YSYEKL. CDR3 length equals 16 residues. Trimming shortened V by 1 base and J by 0 bases, and 10 bases separated the two germline ends. The CDR3 protein is CASSQGLGGSGNTIYF. The CDR3 coding sequence is TGCGCCAGCAGCCAAGGTCTGGGGGGCTCTGGAAACACCATATATTTT.

This clonotype was observed a few times. The chain carries TRBV12-3 or TRBV12-4 and TRBJ1-1; D remains ambiguous. V dropped 3 bases and J dropped 5 bases, with 16 bases sitting between them. The CDR3 loop spans 15 amino acids. The CDR3 reads CASSFGTVVRTEAFF. In DNA form, the CDR3 reads TGTGCCAGCAGTTTTGGTACAGTGGTTCGAACTGAAGCTTTCTTT.

The sample holds many counts of this clonotype. The chain joins TRBV5-1 to TRBJ2-2; TRBD2 matches 12 bases. CDR3 length equals 15 residues. Germline V gives CDR1 SGHRS, CDR2 YFSETQ. J gave up 6 bases and V 4 bases, and 4 bases lay outside the gene matches. CDR3 nucleotide sequence: TGCGCCAGCAGCCCGACTAGCGGGAGCGCCGGGGAGCTGTTTTTT. The encoded protein is CASSPTSGSAGELFF.

This clonotype showed up just a few times. V and J are TRBV12-3 or TRBV12-4 and TRBJ2-1; D not resolved. CDR3 length: 15 residues. Trimming pared 3 bases from V and 2 bases from J, leaving 11 bases between. The CDR3: CASSFIKRPYNEQFF. The CDR3 coding sequence is TGTGCCAGCAGTTTTATAAAGCGCCCCTACAATGAGCAGTTCTTC.

In its sample, this clonotype was seen a few times. The chain combines TRBV5-1 with TRBJ1-1; D ambiguous. Between the trimmed V and J ends, which lost 0 bases and 4 bases, there was a span of 13 bases. The CDR3 loop spans 15 amino acids. From germline, CDR1 is SGHRS and CDR2 YFSETQ. The CDR3 DNA sequence: TGCGCCAGCAGCTTGGCCGCCAGGTCGGGCACTGAAGCTTTCTTT. Amino acids: CASSLAARSGTEAFF. The variable domain in full, with the rest retrieved from reference TRBV5-1 and TRBJ1-1, is KAGVTQTPRYLIKTRGQQVTLSCSPISGHRSVSWYQQTPGQGLQFLFEYFSETQRNKGNFPGRFSGRQFSNSRSEMNVSTLELGDSALYLCASSLAARSGTEAFFGQGTRLTVV.

At least ten counts were recorded for this clonotype. The chain uses TRBV7-2 and TRBJ2-5; 9 nucleotides line up with TRBD2. Germline CDR1 and CDR2: SGHTA and FQGNSA. V lost 0 bases to trimming and J lost 6 bases; unmatched junction nucleotides: 11. The CDR3 extends over 17 amino acids. The CDR3 nucleotides are TGTGCCAGCAGCTTAGCGTCGGCTAGCGGGATGGGGAAGACCCAGTACTTC. Protein: CASSLASASGMGKTQYF. The full variable domain, in which reference TRBV7-2 and TRBJ2-5 provide the parts outside the CDR3, is GAGVSQSPSNKVTEKGKDVELRCDPISGHTALYWYRQSLGQGLEFLIYFQGNSAPDKSGLPSDRFSAERTGGSVSTLTIQRTQQEDSAVYLCASSLASASGMGKTQYFGPGTRLLVL.

This clonotype was seen repeatedly, ten times or more. Relative to the germline gene, one junction end is altered; a read error may explain this. The rearrangement uses TRBV12-3 or TRBV12-4 and TRBJ2-4; TRBD2 matches 7 bases. The CDR3 extends over 11 amino acids. The CDR3 spells CASSLSGVPTF. CDR3 sequence (DNA): TGTGCCAGCAGTCTCAGCGGGGTACCTACCTTC.

The sample holds many counts of this clonotype. The chain links TRBV7-3 to TRBJ2-3; D may be TRBD1 or TRBD2 (5 bases each). The CDR3 covers 15 residues. Germline CDR1 is SGHTA and CDR2 is FQGTGA. Trimming shortened V by 2 bases and J by 2 bases, and 11 bases separated the two germline ends. The CDR3 sequence is CASSLLGPNTDTQYF. DNA for the CDR3: TGTGCCAGCAGCTTATTGGGACCCAACACAGATACGCAGTATTTT.

J is TRBJ2-3 and V is TRBV14; perhaps TRBD2 as D (6 bases). V lost 1 base to trimming and J lost 11 bases, with 13 bases between them. Germline CDR1 reads SGHDN; CDR2 reads FVKESK. The CDR3 length is 13 residues. The CDR3 DNA sequence: TGTGCCAGCAGCCAAGGTAGCGGCCAGAGGCAGTATTTT. This translates into CASSQGSGQRQYF. Full variable domain (outside the CDR3, taken from reference TRBV14 and TRBJ2-3): EAGVTQFPSHSVIEKGQTVTLRCDPISGHDNLYWYRRVMGKEIKFLLHFVKESKQDESGMPNNRFLAERTGGTYSTLKVQPAELEDSGVYFCASSQGSGQRQYFGPGTRLTVL.

The chain carries TRBV9 and TRBJ2-3, with 11 bases fitting TRBD1. The V and J ends lost 1 base and 13 bases, in that order; junction bases with no gene match: 5. The CDR3 sequence is 13 residues long. Germline-derived CDR1 and CDR2 are SGDLS and YYNGEE. The CDR3: CASSVSPGQGEYF. CDR3 nucleotides: TGTGCCAGCAGCGTAAGCCCGGGACAGGGGGAGTATTTT.

Comment on this clonotype: This may arise from a read error, as a much more abundant clone is one base away. Without the conserved terminal phenylalanine or tryptophan, this CDR3 likely stems from a read error. The chain links TRBV5-1 to TRBJ2-6; no definite D call. There are 15 residues in the CDR3. Trimming pared 2 bases from V and 0 bases from J, leaving 6 bases between. CDR1 and CDR2 (germline): SGHRS, YFSETQ. The chain's CDR3 is CASSLPSSGANVLTL. The CDR3 bases are TGCGCCAGCAGCTTACCAAGCTCTGGGGCCAACGTCCTGACTTTA.

The chain recombines TRBV3-1 with TRBJ2-1; 11 positions match TRBD1. CDR1 LGHDT and CDR2 YNNKEL come from the germline V gene (reference sequence). This CDR3 is 14 amino acids long. V lost 6 bases and J lost 9; bases outside the gene matches: 7. CDR3: CASSLGTGGSEQFF. CDR3 bases: TGTGCCAGCAGTCTTGGGACAGGGGGAAGTGAGCAGTTCTTC.

This clonotype was counted many times. This chain joins TRBV20-1 and TRBJ2-7; no firm D call. This CDR3 has 11 amino acids. Germline values: CDR1 DFQATT, CDR2 SNEGSKA (reference sequence). Between the trimmed V and J ends, which lost 0 bases and 4 bases, there was a span of 4 bases. Here the CDR3 DNA reads TGCAGTGCTAGAGAGGAGTACGAGCAGTACTTC. This gives the protein CSAREEYEQYF.